This is a list of T cell receptor beta chains from one sample in a study of shared clonotypes between healthy human individuals. The method was immunoSEQ multiplex PCR; TCRdb's version includes in-frame clones alone and lacks a portion of them. This table has about 2.1 million clones, 85% to 95% appearing once. Sequencing was done on a sample of naive CD8+ T cells from PBMCs. The receptors shown here come from a man aged 18 to 30 in good health. Some clones in this sample may be carry-over from other donors' samples. Each CDR3 is given without its conserved first and last residue.

len	v_gene	j_gene	CDR3aa
16	TRBV15	TRBJ2-3	ATSTVRDTIGSTDTQY
12	TRBV25-1	TRBJ2-2	ASSEFTFTGELF
14	TRBV27	TRBJ2-5	ASSPIPRRAQETQY
16	TRBV19	TRBJ1-4	ASSLSGTGAPGDEKLF
15	TRBV7-9	TRBJ2-2	ASSSTRTSGSTGELF
13	TRBV29-1	TRBJ1-1	SVLGLGSRNTEAF
14	TRBV10-2	TRBJ1-1	ASKKTGNRGLTEAF
11	TRBV27	TRBJ1-5	ASSLSRLEAQH
13	TRBV7-9	TRBJ1-2	ASSLMADRGMGYT
13	TRBV5-8	TRBJ2-1	ASSLRGLDYNEQF
12	TRBV28	TRBJ2-7	ASSPRRGAGEQY
12	TRBV7-4	TRBJ2-5	ASSLGRQEETQY
12	TRBV27	TRBJ1-2	ASSFSGDGYGYT